The TCR beta chain under discussion was sequenced for a study of PD-L1 blockade in urothelial cancer. Overall study context: Of approximately 30 patients, twenty-five were males with bladder-origin urothelial cancer. Anywhere from 0 to 3 prior chemotherapy regimens had been received by patients. Across blood samples, T cells had a median count of 141,255.

This clone was detected once. Other nucleotide sequences from this sample produce the same CDR3. Each PCR received spiked synthetic TCR analog templates. Clones were sequenced by immunoSEQ multiplex PCR, and TCRdb holds only the in-frame ones, with some missing. The sample has under 70,000 clones, approximately 83% seen once. The CDR3 runs to 13 residues. Germline V gene lookup returns CDR1 SGHRS and CDR2 YFSETQ. Trimming pared 0 bases from V and 5 bases from J, leaving 8 bases between. The time point: pretreatment peripheral blood. The source is a man in his 70s with urothelial cancer. This chain connects TRBV5-1 to TRBJ2-5; tentatively, D is TRBD2 (5 bases). The material sequenced was PBMCs, taken around atezolizumab (anti-PD-L1) treatment. In nucleotides, the CDR3 is TGCGCCAGCAGCTTGGGGAGAGGGGAGACCCAGTACTTC. Translating gives CASSLGRGETQYF.